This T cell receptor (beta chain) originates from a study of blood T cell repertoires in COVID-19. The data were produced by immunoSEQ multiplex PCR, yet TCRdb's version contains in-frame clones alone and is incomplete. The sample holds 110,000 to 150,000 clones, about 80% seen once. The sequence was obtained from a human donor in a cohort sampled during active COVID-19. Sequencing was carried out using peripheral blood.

CDR3 region: CASSLDTGWDQPQHF. DNA of the CDR3: TGTGCCAGCAGCTTGGATACAGGGTGGGACCAGCCCCAGCATTTT. The rearrangement uses TRBV5-5 and TRBJ1-5, with D possibly being TRBD1 (6 bases). Trimming pared 0 bases from V and 7 bases from J, leaving 14 bases between. This CDR3 is built from 15 residues. Germline values: CDR1 SGHKS, CDR2 YYEKEE (reference sequence).